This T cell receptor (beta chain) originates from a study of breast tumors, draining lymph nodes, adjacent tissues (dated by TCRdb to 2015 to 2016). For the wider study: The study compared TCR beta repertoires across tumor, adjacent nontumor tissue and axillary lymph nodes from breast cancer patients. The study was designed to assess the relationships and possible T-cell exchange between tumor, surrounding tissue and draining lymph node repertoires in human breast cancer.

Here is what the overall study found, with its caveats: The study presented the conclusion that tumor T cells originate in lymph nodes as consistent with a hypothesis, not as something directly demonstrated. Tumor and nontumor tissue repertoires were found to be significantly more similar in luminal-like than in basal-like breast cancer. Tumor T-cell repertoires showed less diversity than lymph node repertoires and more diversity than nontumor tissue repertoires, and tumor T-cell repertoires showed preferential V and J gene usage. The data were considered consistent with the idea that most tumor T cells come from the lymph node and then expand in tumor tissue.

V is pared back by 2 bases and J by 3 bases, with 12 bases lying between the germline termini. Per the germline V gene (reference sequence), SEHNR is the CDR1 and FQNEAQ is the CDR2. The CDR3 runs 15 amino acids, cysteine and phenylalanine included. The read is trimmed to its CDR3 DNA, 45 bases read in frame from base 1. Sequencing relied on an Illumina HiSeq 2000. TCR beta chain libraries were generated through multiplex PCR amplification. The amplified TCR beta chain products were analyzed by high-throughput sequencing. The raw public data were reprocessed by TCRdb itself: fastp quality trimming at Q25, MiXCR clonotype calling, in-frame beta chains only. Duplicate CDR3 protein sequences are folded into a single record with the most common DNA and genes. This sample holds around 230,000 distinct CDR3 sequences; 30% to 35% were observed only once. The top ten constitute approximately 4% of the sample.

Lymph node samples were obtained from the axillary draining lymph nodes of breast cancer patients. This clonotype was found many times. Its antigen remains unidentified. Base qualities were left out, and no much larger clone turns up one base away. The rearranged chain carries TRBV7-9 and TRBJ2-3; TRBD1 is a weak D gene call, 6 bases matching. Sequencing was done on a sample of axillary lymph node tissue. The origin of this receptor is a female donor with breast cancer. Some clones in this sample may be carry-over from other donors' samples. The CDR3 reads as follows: CASSLPNRDTDTQYF. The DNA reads TGTGCCAGCAGCTTACCGAACAGGGATACAGATACGCAGTATTTT.